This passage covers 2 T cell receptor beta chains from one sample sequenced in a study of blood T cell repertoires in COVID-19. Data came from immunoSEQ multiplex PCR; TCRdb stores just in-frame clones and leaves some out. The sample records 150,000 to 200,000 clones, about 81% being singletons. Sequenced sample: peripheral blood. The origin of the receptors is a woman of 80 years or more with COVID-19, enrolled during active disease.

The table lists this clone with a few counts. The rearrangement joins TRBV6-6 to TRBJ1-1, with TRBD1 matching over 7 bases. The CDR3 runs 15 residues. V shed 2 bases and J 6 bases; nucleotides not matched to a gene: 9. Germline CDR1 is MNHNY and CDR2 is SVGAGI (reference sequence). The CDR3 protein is CASSYADREVAEAFF. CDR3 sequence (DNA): TGTGCCAGCAGTTACGCCGACAGGGAAGTCGCTGAAGCTTTCTTT.

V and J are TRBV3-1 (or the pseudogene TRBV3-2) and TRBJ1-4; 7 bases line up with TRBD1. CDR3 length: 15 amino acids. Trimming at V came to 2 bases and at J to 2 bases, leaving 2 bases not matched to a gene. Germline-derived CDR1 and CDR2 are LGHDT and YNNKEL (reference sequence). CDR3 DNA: TGTGCCAGCAGCCAAACACAGGGGACTAATGAAAAACTGTTTTTT. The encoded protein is CASSQTQGTNEKLFF.